This T cell receptor beta chain stems from a study of T cell responses to AZD1222 COVID-19 vaccine. Study-level results: Spike-specific TCR breadth and depth went up after people got two AZD1222 doses. Just five or six AZD1222 recipients were seropositive at baseline.

This table comes from immunoSEQ multiplex PCR, and its TCRdb copy is limited to in-frame clones, with some not included. The sample records about 150,000 clones, roughly nine tenths being singletons. On this clone itself: Its specificity is not known.

CDR1 and CDR2 from the germline V gene are SGHNT and YENEEA. J gave up 4 bases and V 7 bases, and 15 bases lay outside the gene matches. CDR3 length equals 17 residues. Sequencing was performed on peripheral blood, taken on day 0 of AZD1222 vaccination. The sequence came from an adult in good health. The chain links TRBV11-3 to TRBJ2-2; 7 positions agree with TRBD1. The CDR3 DNA is TGTGCCAGCACCCCTGAGGGGGCGGAAACGGGCACCGGGGAGCTGTTTTTT. It codes for CASTPEGAETGTGELFF. The complete variable domain, with remaining parts taken from reference TRBV11-3 and TRBJ2-2, reads EAGVVQSPRYKIIEKKQPVAFWCNPISGHNTLYWYLQNLGQGPELLIRYENEEAVDDSQLPKDRFSAERLKGVDSTLKIQPAELGDSAVYLCASTPEGAETGTGELFFGEGSRLTVL.